This T cell receptor beta chain was identified in a study of beta chain features in type 1 diabetes. Regarding the study as a whole: Moderate yet significant TCRB CDR3 shortening was seen in Type 1 diabetes patients in all four CD4+ subsets.

Germline CDR1 and CDR2: SQVTM and ANQGSEA. Trimming took off 6 bases at V and 4 bases at J, with 17 bases between the two ends. The CDR3 runs to 14 residues. Sequenced material consisted of expressed TCRB transcripts (all of the isolated RNA was reverse transcribed). Produced via immunoSEQ multiplex PCR; TCRdb's table is partial and in-frame only. Here the sample spans around 250,000 clones, roughly an eighth being singletons. Points on this clone: The antigen is unknown.

V gene TRBV29-1 combines with J gene TRBJ2-3, with D possibly being TRBD2 (6 bases). The sample taken for sequencing was naive CD4+ T cells from blood. The source of this sequence is a man aged 25 to 40 with type 1 diabetes. The CDR3 here is CSVAGRPGPDTQYF. The DNA of the CDR3 is TGCAGCGTGGCGGGACGGCCGGGCCCAGATACGCAGTATTTT.